The next 4 T cell receptor beta chains were all read from a single sample in a study of cytomegalovirus exposure and HLA in healthy donors. The PCR made use of 60 Vbeta and 13 Jbeta primers. Repertoires were generated with immunoSEQ multiplex PCR, while TCRdb's copy carries only in-frame clones and drops some. This table has approximately 170,000 clones, around 62% appearing once. The sequencing sample was made of PBMCs. All receptors derive from a man aged 35-49 years in good health and CMV-seronegative.

The genes are TRBV5-5 and TRBJ2-3; 8 bases line up with TRBD2. V lost 0 bases, J lost 9 bases, and 12 bases stayed unmatched. Germline V gives CDR1 SGHKS, CDR2 YYEKEE (reference sequence). This CDR3 has 16 residues. The CDR3 region is CASSLVGSGAFRTQYF. The CDR3 DNA follows: TGTGCCAGCAGCTTGGTGGGTAGCGGGGCCTTTCGGACGCAGTATTTT.

The CDR3 nucleotides read TGTGCCTGGAAACCGGGACTAGCGGTTGAGACCCAGTACTTC. Its protein product is CAWKPGLAVETQYF. The chain has TRBV30 and TRBJ2-5; the match to TRBD2 covers 11 bases. This CDR3 comprises 14 residues. The V gene end was trimmed by 4 bases and the J gene end by 5 bases; junction bases not matched to a gene: 6. The V gene's germline CDR1 is GTSNPN and CDR2 SVGIG (reference sequence).

This chain links TRBV28 with TRBJ1-5, with 7 bases lining up with TRBD1. The ends lost 6 bases at V and 2 bases at J; junction bases unmatched: 13. The CDR3 spans 17 residues. Germline-derived CDR1 and CDR2 are MDHEN and SYDVKM. CDR3 sequence: CASRPPQGGSGNQPQHF. CDR3 coding DNA: TGTGCCAGCAGACCACCCCAGGGGGGAAGCGGCAATCAGCCCCAGCATTTT.

This clone was counted a single time. The chain couples TRBV12-5 to TRBJ2-2; 15 bases align to TRBD2. Trimming cost V 5 bases and J 6 bases; bases outside gene matches: 4. Germline V gives CDR1 LGHNT, CDR2 FRNRAP. CDR3 length: 16 amino acids. The CDR3: CASGPGLAGGPGELFF. For the CDR3, the DNA is TGTGCTAGTGGTCCCGGACTAGCGGGAGGGCCCGGGGAGCTGTTTTTT.